This T cell receptor (beta chain) came from a study of T cell repertoires in cytomegalovirus infection. The overall study: An indication of both CMV infection and matching HLA type came from public TCR beta signatures. Study results and limitations: Cumulative frequency (of public TCR beta family members) identified carriers of CMV plus the relevant HLA. What dominated the ex vivo response were HLA-C-restricted CMV-specific TCR beta clonotypes.

On this clonotype: Its antigen is as yet unknown.

TCRdb reprocessed the reads with MiXCR, giving one entry per CDR3 protein. The data hold approximately 140,000 distinct CDR3 sequences, with roughly 6% observed a single time. The CDR3 covers 13 residues. Trimming removed 5 bases at V and 3 bases at J, with 11 bases between. The germline gives CDR1 SGHVT, CDR2 SQSDAQ. This chain connects TRBV7-4 to TRBJ2-7; no clear D gene. Material: PBMCs. This sequence originates from a human donor in good health (CMV status not recorded). Some clones in this sample may be carry-over from other donors' samples. CDR3: CASSRNQNYEQYF. The CDR3 region has the DNA TGTGCCAGCAGCCGTAACCAGAACTACGAGCAGTACTTC.